The text below deals with one T cell receptor (beta chain). Sequencing was performed with immunoSEQ multiplex PCR; in TCRdb, only in-frame clones are kept and a portion is missing. The sample has about 80,000 clones, roughly nine tenths seen once. The data stem from a study of control samples from healthy donors and cancer patients. Germline CDR1 MRHNA, CDR2 SNTAGT. The CDR3 has 12 amino acids. Trimming left V 2 bases short and J 4 bases short, with 5 bases between. The source is a woman aged 55-69 years in good health. The V and J genes are TRBV6-4 and TRBJ1-2; D might be TRBD1 (5 bases). Sequencing was done on a sample of blood. CDR3: CASSDGTYGYTF. DNA for the CDR3: TGTGCCAGCAGTGACGGGACCTATGGCTACACCTTC.